These T cell receptor beta chains were read from a single sample in a study of T cell responses to AZD1222 COVID-19 vaccine. Measured with immunoSEQ multiplex PCR; TCRdb has only the in-frame clones, and not every one. The sample consists of under 150,000 clones, 90% to 95% of them appearing once. Sequenced here: peripheral blood, sampled on day 0 of AZD1222 vaccination. These receptor sequences come from an adult in good health. Both conserved end residues are part of each CDR3. D genes are given only for firm matches. A clone size is listed for some rows: how often the clone was seen (once, few, many), or a class if it is expanded.

v_gene	d_gene	j_gene	abundance	CDR3aa	CDR3nt
TRBV13	NA	TRBJ2-7	NA	CASSLAGGTAYEQYF	TGTGCCAGCAGCTTAGCCGGGGGCACCGCCTACGAGCAGTACTTC
TRBV7-8	NA	TRBJ1-2	NA	CASSPTGRGYTF	TGTGCCAGCAGTCCCACCGGCAGGGGCTACACCTTC
TRBV24-1	NA	TRBJ2-7	NA	CATSDGQSYEQYF	TGTGCCACCAGTGATGGACAGTCGTACGAGCAGTACTTC
TRBV21-1	NA	TRBJ1-1	NA	CASRGNRNTEAFF	TGTGCCAGCAGGGGGAATAGGAACACTGAAGCTTTCTTT
TRBV20-1	NA	TRBJ1-1	NA	CSASKGQRNTEAFF	TGCAGTGCTAGTAAGGGCCAGCGGAACACTGAAGCTTTCTTT
TRBV6-5	NA	TRBJ2-7	NA	CASSRKQAPYEQYF	TGTGCCAGCAGTCGGAAACAGGCGCCCTACGAGCAGTACTTC
TRBV11-2	NA	TRBJ2-3	NA	CASRTATGGDTQYF	TGTGCCAGCCGGACGGCCACCGGTGGAGATACGCAGTATTTT
TRBV18	NA	TRBJ1-5	NA	CASSLVGSNQPQHF	TGTGCCAGCTCACTTGTTGGAAGCAATCAGCCCCAGCATTTT
TRBV4-2	NA	TRBJ1-1	NA	CASTEVDRPNTEAFF	TGTGCCAGCACCGAAGTCGACAGGCCGAACACTGAAGCTTTCTTT
TRBV29-1	NA	TRBJ1-2	NA	CSSPQGFNYGYTF	TGCAGCTCACCTCAGGGTTTCAACTATGGCTACACCTTC
TRBV9	NA	TRBJ2-3	NA	CASSVGGVDTQYF	TGTGCCAGCAGCGTAGGAGGGGTGGATACGCAGTATTTT
TRBV11-2	TRBD2	TRBJ2-1	once	CASSLDSLAGLDEQFF	TGTGCCAGCAGCTTAGATTCACTAGCGGGACTCGATGAGCAGTTCTTC
TRBV11-3	NA	TRBJ2-3	once	CASSPETGTDTQYF	TGTGCCAGCAGCCCCGAGACAGGCACAGATACGCAGTATTTT
TRBV2	NA	TRBJ1-5	NA	CASSHGQSNQPQHF	TGTGCCAGCAGCCATGGACAAAGTAATCAGCCCCAGCATTTT
TRBV12-3/TRBV12-4	NA	TRBJ2-2	NA	CASSMNTGELFF	TGTGCCAGCAGCATGAACACCGGGGAGCTGTTTTTT
TRBV4-1	TRBD2	TRBJ2-1	once	CASSQILAGGQFWEQFF	TGCGCCAGCAGCCAAATCCTAGCGGGGGGGCAATTTTGGGAGCAGTTCTTC
TRBV5-1	TRBD1	TRBJ2-1	NA	CASSLSQGAPGEQFF	TGCGCCAGCAGCTTGTCTCAGGGGGCGCCCGGCGAGCAGTTCTTC
TRBV4-1	TRBD2	TRBJ2-7	few	CASSQLSGVRSPYEQYF	TGCGCCAGCAGCCAATTGAGCGGGGTGCGAAGCCCCTACGAGCAGTACTTC